The T cell receptor beta chain described here comes from a study of blood T cells in healthy people across ages. Trimming removed 2 bases at V and 5 bases at J, with 3 bases between. Germline-derived CDR1 and CDR2 are KGHSH and LQKENI. CDR3 length equals 11 residues. This clonotype was seen only a few times. As yet, its antigen is unknown. Findings and caveats of the study: Significant beta diversity loss was already apparent by age roughly 38, declining roughly linearly. The study regarded diversity estimates from one million T cells as underestimates. PBMCs that were unsorted prevented a conclusive naive versus antigen-experienced comparison.

A second about 7 to 12 cycle PCR used barcoded and J-beta primers. TCRdb analysed the 5' RACE reads with MiXCR anew, one entry per CDR3 protein. Here the sample spans under 1,000,000 distinct CDR3 sequences, around 36% being singletons. The TCR comes from a man younger than 30 in good health. The chain recombines TRBV18 with TRBJ2-5; D is uncertain. The sequenced sample was blood. The DNA for the CDR3 is TGTGCCAGCTCACCAGTCGAGACCCAGTACTTC. Translated: CASSPVETQYF.